These 4 T cell receptor beta chains originate from one sample sequenced in a study of blood T cell repertoires in COVID-19. The assay was immunoSEQ multiplex PCR, and TCRdb's table has in-frame clones only and misses some. The table includes fewer than 250,000 clones, 76% detected once. The sample was PBMCs or T cells enriched from blood (not recorded which). All receptors come from a woman aged 45-65 years with acute COVID-19.

This clone was observed a handful of times. V is TRBV2 and J is TRBJ2-5; TRBD1 matches at 7 bases. The germline V gene has CDR1 SNHLY and CDR2 FYNNEI. Germline trimming cut 10 bases from V and 5 bases from J; bases unmatched to any gene: 7. This CDR3 has 12 amino acids. The CDR3 sequence: CATGQVKETQYF. DNA for the CDR3: TGTGCCACCGGACAGGTAAAGGAGACCCAGTACTTC.

This clone occurred a few times. Other DNA variants within this sample encode the same CDR3. This chain links TRBV28 with TRBJ2-7, with a possible D match to TRBD1 (6 bases). CDR3 length: 12 residues. Between the trimmed V and J ends, which lost 5 bases and 6 bases, there was a span of 11 bases. Germline assignment: CDR1 MDHEN and CDR2 SYDVKM. This CDR3 is CASSQQGAEQYV. CDR3 DNA: TGTGCCAGCAGTCAACAGGGTGCCGAGCAGTACGTC.

This chain links TRBV5-1 with TRBJ2-1, with D possibly TRBD1 on 6 matching bases. Trimming took 4 bases from V and 10 from J, leaving 12 bases between them. The CDR3 runs to 12 residues. The germline CDR1 and CDR2 sequences are SGHRS and YFSETQ. CDR3 DNA: TGCGCCAGCAGCAAACGACAGGAGGAGCAGTTCTTC. It codes for CASSKRQEEQFF.

CDR3 amino acids: CSVGKNTEAFF. CDR3 DNA: TGCAGCGTTGGTAAGAACACTGAAGCTTTCTTT. The chain combines TRBV29-1 with TRBJ1-1; D remains ambiguous. Trimming took off 4 bases at V and 1 base at J, with 4 bases between the two ends. CDR1 SQVTM and CDR2 ANQGSEA come from the germline V gene. The CDR3 runs 11 residues.